The rows below give T cell receptor beta chains drawn from one sample of a study of cytomegalovirus exposure and HLA in healthy donors. Libraries were prepared by immunoSEQ multiplex PCR; TCRdb keeps only in-frame clonotypes and omits some of them. The repertoire holds 150,000 to 200,000 clones, with 84% as singletons. Source material: PBMCs. Every receptor here comes from a boy aged 5-17 years in good health and CMV-seronegative. CDR3s include the opening cysteine and the closing phenylalanine or tryptophan. The order of the fields is J gene, clone size, D gene, V gene, CDR3 DNA, CDR3 protein. A D gene is named only where the DNA matches it firmly. Only part of the rows carry a size: once, few, many, or a class if the clone is expanded.

J gene: TRBJ1-1; clone size: .; D gene: TRBD1; V gene: TRBV14; CDR3 DNA: TGTGCCAGCAGCAGCGACAGGGCAGTGTTAGGGAACACTGAAGCTTTCTTT; CDR3 protein: CASSSDRAVLGNTEAFF
J gene: TRBJ2-7; clone size: .; D gene: TRBD1; V gene: TRBV6-6; CDR3 DNA: TGTGCCAGCAGTCTACAGGGGCCAAGCTACGAGCAGTACTTC; CDR3 protein: CASSLQGPSYEQYF
J gene: TRBJ1-1; clone size: .; D gene: TRBD1; V gene: TRBV12-5; CDR3 DNA: TGTGCTAGTGGGCCGACAGGGGTGCCCATCAGGCGCACTGAAGCTTTCTTT; CDR3 protein: CASGPTGVPIRRTEAFF
J gene: TRBJ1-2; clone size: once; D gene: TRBD1; V gene: TRBV28; CDR3 DNA: TGTGCCAGCAGTTCCCCCCCAGGGGGGCAGGGCTATGGCTACACCTTC; CDR3 protein: CASSSPPGGQGYGYTF
J gene: TRBJ1-1; clone size: .; D gene: .; V gene: TRBV30; CDR3 DNA: TGTGCCTGGAGTCGGGCAGGGGAAGCCACTGAAGCTTTCTTT; CDR3 protein: CAWSRAGEATEAFF
J gene: TRBJ1-1; clone size: .; D gene: .; V gene: TRBV6-5; CDR3 DNA: TGTGCCAGCAGTCACAGCGGGACGGTGAACACTGAAGCTTTCTTT; CDR3 protein: CASSHSGTVNTEAFF
J gene: TRBJ1-5; clone size: .; D gene: .; V gene: TRBV2; CDR3 DNA: TGTGCCAGCAGTGAAGGCGCGCCGAATCAGCCCCAGCATTTT; CDR3 protein: CASSEGAPNQPQHF
J gene: TRBJ1-5; clone size: .; D gene: .; V gene: TRBV2; CDR3 DNA: TGTGCCAGCAGTGAAATTGAGGCTTATAGCAATCAGCCCCAGCATTTT; CDR3 protein: CASSEIEAYSNQPQHF
J gene: TRBJ1-6; clone size: .; D gene: .; V gene: TRBV7-3; CDR3 DNA: TGTGCCAGCAGCTTAACGGGGGGAGGACTGGGTGGTTCACCCCTCCACTTT; CDR3 protein: CASSLTGGGLGGSPLHF
J gene: TRBJ2-7; clone size: .; D gene: TRBD1; V gene: TRBV9; CDR3 DNA: TGTGCCAGCAGCCCTGACAGGGGGCGGGAGCAGTACTTC; CDR3 protein: CASSPDRGREQYF
J gene: TRBJ1-1; clone size: once; D gene: TRBD1; V gene: TRBV19; CDR3 DNA: TGTGCCAGTAGTTCCCGGGACAGGGGACTATACACTGAAGCTTTCTTT; CDR3 protein: CASSSRDRGLYTEAFF
J gene: TRBJ1-2; clone size: .; D gene: .; V gene: TRBV11-2; CDR3 DNA: TGTGCCAGCAGCTTAGATACGCGAGCCTATGGCTACACCTTC; CDR3 protein: CASSLDTRAYGYTF
J gene: TRBJ2-7; clone size: .; D gene: TRBD1; V gene: TRBV29-1; CDR3 DNA: TGCAGCGTAACCGGGACAGGGGGGAACTACGAGCAGTACTTC; CDR3 protein: CSVTGTGGNYEQYF
J gene: TRBJ2-1; clone size: .; D gene: .; V gene: TRBV9; CDR3 DNA: TGTGCCAGCAGCGTAGGAGTAGCGGCCTTCTACAATGAGCAGTTCTTC; CDR3 protein: CASSVGVAAFYNEQFF
J gene: TRBJ1-2; clone size: .; D gene: TRBD1; V gene: TRBV28; CDR3 DNA: TGTGCCAGCAGTTCCCTAATCACAGGGGGACGAGGCTACACCTTC; CDR3 protein: CASSSLITGGRGYTF
J gene: TRBJ2-5; clone size: .; D gene: TRBD1; V gene: TRBV7-9; CDR3 DNA: TGTGCCAGCAGCAAGGGACAGTTAATGGAGACCCAGTACTTC; CDR3 protein: CASSKGQLMETQYF
J gene: TRBJ2-1; clone size: .; D gene: TRBD2; V gene: TRBV7-2; CDR3 DNA: TGTGCCAGCAGCTTAGGCTGGCGGGGGGGCCGCCACAATGAGCAGTTCTTC; CDR3 protein: CASSLGWRGGRHNEQFF
J gene: TRBJ2-1; clone size: .; D gene: TRBD2; V gene: TRBV11-2; CDR3 DNA: TGTGCCAGCAGCCTGGGACTAGACAATGAGCAGTTCTTC; CDR3 protein: CASSLGLDNEQFF
J gene: TRBJ1-1; clone size: few; D gene: TRBD1; V gene: TRBV25-1; CDR3 DNA: TGTGCCAGCAAAGGGACAGGGGTGCGAACTGAAGCTTTCTTT; CDR3 protein: CASKGTGVRTEAFF
J gene: TRBJ2-2; clone size: .; D gene: .; V gene: TRBV30; CDR3 DNA: TGTGCCTGGAGTGCCTCGCGCCGGTTCGGCGGGGAGCTGTTTTTT; CDR3 protein: CAWSASRRFGGELFF
J gene: TRBJ1-1; clone size: .; D gene: .; V gene: TRBV10-3; CDR3 DNA: TGTGCCATCAGTGGGACAGCTCAAAACACTGAAGCTTTCTTT; CDR3 protein: CAISGTAQNTEAFF
J gene: TRBJ1-4; clone size: once; D gene: .; V gene: TRBV2; CDR3 DNA: TGTGCCAGCCGTCCTCGAACTAATGAAAAACTGTTTTTT; CDR3 protein: CASRPRTNEKLFF
J gene: TRBJ2-7; clone size: few; D gene: TRBD1; V gene: TRBV28; CDR3 DNA: TGTGCCAGCCTACCGGACAGGCCAACCTACGAGCAGTACTTC; CDR3 protein: CASLPDRPTYEQYF
J gene: TRBJ1-3; clone size: .; D gene: .; V gene: TRBV27; CDR3 DNA: TGTGCCAGCAGTGCCTCGACAGATGCCGGAAACACCATATATTTT; CDR3 protein: CASSASTDAGNTIYF
J gene: TRBJ1-1; clone size: .; D gene: .; V gene: TRBV2; CDR3 DNA: TGTGCCAGCAGTGAAGCGCTCGGGGGCACTGAAGCTTTCTTT; CDR3 protein: CASSEALGGTEAFF
J gene: TRBJ2-5; clone size: .; D gene: .; V gene: TRBV2; CDR3 DNA: TGTGCCAGCAAGCCTAGCTTCCTGGAGACCCAGTACTTC; CDR3 protein: CASKPSFLETQYF
J gene: TRBJ1-2; clone size: .; D gene: TRBD1; V gene: TRBV6-4; CDR3 DNA: TGTGCCAGCAGTGAGAGGACAGGGAGTCCGGGAGGCTACACCTTC; CDR3 protein: CASSERTGSPGGYTF
J gene: TRBJ1-3; clone size: few; D gene: .; V gene: TRBV6-1; CDR3 DNA: TGTGCCAGCCAGGCCACCAGGGGTGGAAACACCATATATTTT; CDR3 protein: CASQATRGGNTIYF
J gene: TRBJ1-1; clone size: .; D gene: TRBD1; V gene: TRBV28; CDR3 DNA: TGTGCCAGCAGTCCTTCCAGGGGGCAGGACACTGAAGCTTTCTTT; CDR3 protein: CASSPSRGQDTEAFF